Listed here are 9 T cell receptor beta chains from one sample, sequenced in a study of cytomegalovirus exposure and HLA in healthy donors. Researchers ran the PCR with 60 Vbeta and 13 Jbeta primers. Only in-frame clones appear in the TCRdb table, and some are missing; sequencing was by immunoSEQ multiplex PCR. In total, the table holds 90,000 to 150,000 clones. Specimen: PBMCs. Receptor source: a man younger than 35 in good health and CMV-seronegative.

This chain joins TRBV5-1 and TRBJ1-2; D is unresolved. CDR1 and CDR2 (germline): SGHRS, YFSETQ. V was trimmed by 1 base and J by 6 bases, leaving 13 bases between them. CDR3 length equals 14 residues. CDR3 nucleotide sequence: TGCGCCAGCAGCTTGTGGAGGACGAGGGATGGCTACACCTTC. The encoded protein is CASSLWRTRDGYTF.

The V and J genes are TRBV4-2 and TRBJ2-7; 8 bases map to TRBD2. The CDR3 covers 18 residues. Germline loops: CDR1 LGHNA, CDR2 YNFKEQ. The J segment lost 0 bases and the V segment lost 1 base, leaving 11 bases of the junction unmatched. The CDR3 sequence: CASSQAPLAGQVSYEQYF. The CDR3 coding sequence is TGTGCCAGCAGCCAAGCGCCCCTAGCGGGCCAAGTCTCCTACGAGCAGTACTTC.

The CDR3 loop is CASSPPLLSGRGGEQFF. CDR3 sequence (DNA): TGTGCCAGCAGCCCCCCCCTTTTGAGCGGGAGGGGAGGTGAGCAGTTCTTC. The rearrangement links TRBV9 to TRBJ2-1; 10 positions agree with TRBD2. Losses at the gene ends were 4 bases for V and 9 bases for J; bases not matched to a gene: 16. The length of the CDR3 is 17 residues. CDR1 is SGDLS and CDR2 is YYNGEE in the germline V gene.

The J gene is TRBJ2-3, the V gene TRBV21-1; the table's D call TRBD1 went unverified against the DNA. TRBV21-1 is a recognized pseudogene. The length of the CDR3 is 20 residues. CDR3 sequence: CASSKVQDASSAFHTDTQYF. The CDR3 coding sequence is TGTGCCAGCAGCAAAGTACAGGACGCTTCTTCAGCCTTTCACACAGATACGCAGTATTTT.

The chain is built from TRBV6-6 and TRBJ1-5; the D gene is possibly TRBD1 (6 bases). Germline V lookup: CDR1 MNHNY, CDR2 SVGAGI (reference sequence). V lost 7 bases to trimming and J lost 5 bases, with 18 bases between them. The CDR3 is 15 amino acids. The chain's CDR3 is CASTVTGGDDQPQHF. CDR3 bases: TGTGCCAGCACCGTCACGGGGGGCGATGATCAGCCCCAGCATTTT.

This chain joins TRBV5-1 and TRBJ2-5, with D perhaps TRBD1 (5 bases). The CDR3 consists of 13 residues. The V gene's germline CDR1 is SGHRS and CDR2 YFSETQ. With 9 bases removed from V and 5 bases from J, the gap between germline ends came to 17 bases. CDR3 sequence: CATAWGLGETQYF. CDR3 bases: TGCGCCACCGCGTGGGGCTTAGGGGAGACCCAGTACTTC.

This chain uses TRBV27 with TRBJ2-1; TRBD1 agrees at 8 bases. This CDR3 comprises 16 residues. Germline V lookup: CDR1 MNHEY, CDR2 SMNVEV (reference sequence). V was clipped by 0 bases and J by 6 bases; unmatched bases: 7. The DNA for the CDR3 is TGTGCCAGCAGTTTATCGTGGGACAGGTTAACCAATGAGCAGTTCTTC. Protein: CASSLSWDRLTNEQFF.

The chain is built from TRBV29-1 and TRBJ1-4; 8 bases fit TRBD1. Germline assignment: CDR1 SQVTM and CDR2 ANQGSEA. The CDR3 runs 14 residues. V lost 5 bases, J lost 7 bases, and 9 bases stayed unmatched. The CDR3 loop is CSVFGQGGREKLFF. CDR3 DNA sequence: TGCAGCGTTTTTGGACAGGGAGGACGTGAAAAACTGTTTTTT.

This chain links TRBV5-1 with TRBJ1-3; D ambiguous. Germline V gene sequence: CDR1 SGHRS, CDR2 YFSETQ. This CDR3 spans 13 amino acids. Trimming cost V 5 bases and J 0 bases, with 6 bases left between them. CDR3 amino acids: CASRVLSGNTIYF. The DNA of the CDR3 is TGCGCCAGCAGGGTACTCTCTGGAAACACCATATATTTT.